This T cell receptor (beta chain) derives from a study of blood T cell repertoires in COVID-19. Sequencing was performed with immunoSEQ multiplex PCR; in TCRdb, only in-frame clones are kept and a portion is missing. The sample lists fewer than 130,000 clones; around 91% were seen once. This CDR3 comprises 15 residues. This receptor was taken from a woman at least 80 years old with acute or convalescent COVID-19. The chain has TRBV21-1 and TRBJ2-5; TRBD1, the D gene given by the table, was not confirmed from the DNA. TRBV21-1 is a documented pseudogene. Specimen: peripheral blood. CDR3 in amino acids: CASSLGQGWAKTQYF. The CDR3 DNA sequence: TGTGCCAGCAGCCTGGGACAGGGATGGGCTAAGACCCAGTACTTC.